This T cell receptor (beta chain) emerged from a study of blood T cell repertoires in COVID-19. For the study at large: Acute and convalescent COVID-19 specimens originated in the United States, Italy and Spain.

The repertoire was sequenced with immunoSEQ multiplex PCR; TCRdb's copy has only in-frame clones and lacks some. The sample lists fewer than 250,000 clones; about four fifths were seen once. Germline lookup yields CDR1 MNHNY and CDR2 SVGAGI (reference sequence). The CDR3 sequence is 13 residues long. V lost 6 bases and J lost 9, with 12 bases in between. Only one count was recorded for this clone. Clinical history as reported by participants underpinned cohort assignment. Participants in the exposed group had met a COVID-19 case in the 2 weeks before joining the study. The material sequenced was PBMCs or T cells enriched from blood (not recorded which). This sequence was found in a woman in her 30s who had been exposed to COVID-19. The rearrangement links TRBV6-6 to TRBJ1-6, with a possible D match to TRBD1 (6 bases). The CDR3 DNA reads TGTGCCAGCAGAGGGGGGGGGATTTCACCCCTCCACTTT. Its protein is CASRGGGISPLHF.